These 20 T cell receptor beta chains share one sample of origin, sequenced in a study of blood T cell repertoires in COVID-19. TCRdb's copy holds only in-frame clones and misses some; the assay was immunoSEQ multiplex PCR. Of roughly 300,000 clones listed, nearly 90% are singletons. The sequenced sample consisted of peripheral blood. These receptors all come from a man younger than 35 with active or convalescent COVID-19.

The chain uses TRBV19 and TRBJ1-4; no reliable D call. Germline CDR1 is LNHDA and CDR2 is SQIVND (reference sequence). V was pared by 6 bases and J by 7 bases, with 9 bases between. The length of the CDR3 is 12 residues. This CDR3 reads CASRTAAEKLFF. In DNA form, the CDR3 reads TGTGCCAGTAGAACTGCGGCTGAAAAACTGTTTTTT.

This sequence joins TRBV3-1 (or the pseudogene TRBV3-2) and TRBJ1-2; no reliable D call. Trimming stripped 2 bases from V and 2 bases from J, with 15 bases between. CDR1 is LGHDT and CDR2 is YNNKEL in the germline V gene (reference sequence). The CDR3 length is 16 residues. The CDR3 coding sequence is TGTGCCAGCAGCCAACCCCGCGGGCCAGAGAACTATGGCTACACCTTC. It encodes CASSQPRGPENYGYTF.

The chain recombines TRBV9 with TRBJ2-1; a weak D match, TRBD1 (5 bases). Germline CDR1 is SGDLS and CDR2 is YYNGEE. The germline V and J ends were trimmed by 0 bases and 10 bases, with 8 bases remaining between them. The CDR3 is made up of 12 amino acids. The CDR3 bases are TGTGCCAGCAGCGTAGAGGGGTTCGAGCAGTTCTTC. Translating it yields CASSVEGFEQFF.

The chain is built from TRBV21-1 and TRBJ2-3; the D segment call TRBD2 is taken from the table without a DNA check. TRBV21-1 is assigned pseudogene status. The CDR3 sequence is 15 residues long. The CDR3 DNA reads TGTGCCAGCAGCAAGGCTAGCTGTCGCACAGATACGCAGTATTTT. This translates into CASSKASCRTDTQYF.

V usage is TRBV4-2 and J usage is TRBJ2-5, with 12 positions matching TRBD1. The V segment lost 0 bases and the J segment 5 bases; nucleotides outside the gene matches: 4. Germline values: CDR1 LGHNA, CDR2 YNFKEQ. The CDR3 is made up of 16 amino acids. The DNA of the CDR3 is TGTGCCAGCAGCCAAGAGGGGACAGGGGGCCAGGAGACCCAGTACTTC. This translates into CASSQEGTGGQETQYF.

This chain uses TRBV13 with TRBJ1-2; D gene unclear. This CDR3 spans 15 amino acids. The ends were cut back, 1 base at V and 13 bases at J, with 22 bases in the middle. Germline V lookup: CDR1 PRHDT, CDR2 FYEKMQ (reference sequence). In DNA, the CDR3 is TGTGCCAGCAGCTTAGATGCGACGGAGCTTGGTGTGCTCACCTTC. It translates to CASSLDATELGVLTF. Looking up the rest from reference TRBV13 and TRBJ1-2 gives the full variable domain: AAGVIQSPRHLIKEKRETATLKCYPIPRHDTVYWYQQGPGQDPQFLISFYEKMQSDKGSIPDRFSAQQFSDYHSELNMSSLELGDSALYFCASSLDATELGVLTFGSGTRLTVV.

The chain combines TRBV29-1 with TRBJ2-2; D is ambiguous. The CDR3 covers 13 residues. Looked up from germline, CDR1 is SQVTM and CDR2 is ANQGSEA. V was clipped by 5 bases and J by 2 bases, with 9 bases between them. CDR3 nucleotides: TGCAGCGTTCAGGATTTTAACACCGGGGAGCTGTTTTTT. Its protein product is CSVQDFNTGELFF.

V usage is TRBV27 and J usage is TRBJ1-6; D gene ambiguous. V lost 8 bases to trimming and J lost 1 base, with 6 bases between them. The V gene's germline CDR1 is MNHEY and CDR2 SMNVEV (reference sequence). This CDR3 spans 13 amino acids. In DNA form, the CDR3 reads TGTGCCAGCCGGGGATCCTATAATTCACCCCTCCACTTT. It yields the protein CASRGSYNSPLHF.

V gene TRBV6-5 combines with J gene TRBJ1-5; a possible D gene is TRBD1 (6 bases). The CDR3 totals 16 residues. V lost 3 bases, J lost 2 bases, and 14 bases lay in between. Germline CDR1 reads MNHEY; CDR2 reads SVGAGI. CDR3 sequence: CASSYSYRDRNQPQHF. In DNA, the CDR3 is TGTGCCAGCAGTTATTCGTACAGGGACCGCAATCAGCCCCAGCATTTT.

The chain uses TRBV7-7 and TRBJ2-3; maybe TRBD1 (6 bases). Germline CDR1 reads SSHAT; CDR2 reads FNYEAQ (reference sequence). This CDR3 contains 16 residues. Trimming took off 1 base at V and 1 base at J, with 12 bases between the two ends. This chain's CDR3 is CASSLGTSGGTDTQYF. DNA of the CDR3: TGTGCCAGCAGCTTAGGGACGTCAGGGGGCACAGATACGCAGTATTTT.

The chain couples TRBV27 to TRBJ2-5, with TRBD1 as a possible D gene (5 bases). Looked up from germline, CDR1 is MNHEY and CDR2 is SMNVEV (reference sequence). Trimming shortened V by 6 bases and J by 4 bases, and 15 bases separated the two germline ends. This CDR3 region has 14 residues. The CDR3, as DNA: TGTGCCAGCAGGTCAGGGTTGTATTCAGAGACCCAGTACTTC. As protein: CASRSGLYSETQYF.

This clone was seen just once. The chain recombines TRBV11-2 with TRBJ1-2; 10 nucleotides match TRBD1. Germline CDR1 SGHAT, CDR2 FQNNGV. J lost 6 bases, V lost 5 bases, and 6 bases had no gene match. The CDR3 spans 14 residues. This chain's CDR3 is CASSVGTGANGYTF. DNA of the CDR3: TGTGCCAGCAGCGTAGGGACAGGGGCTAATGGCTACACCTTC.

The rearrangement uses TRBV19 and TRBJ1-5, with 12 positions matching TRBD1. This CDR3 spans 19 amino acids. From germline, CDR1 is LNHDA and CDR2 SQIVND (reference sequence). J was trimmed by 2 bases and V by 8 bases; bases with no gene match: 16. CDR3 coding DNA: TGTGCCAGTGAGGGGTTCGGGACAGGGGGCTACGATCGCAATCAGCCCCAGCATTTT. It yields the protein CASEGFGTGGYDRNQPQHF.

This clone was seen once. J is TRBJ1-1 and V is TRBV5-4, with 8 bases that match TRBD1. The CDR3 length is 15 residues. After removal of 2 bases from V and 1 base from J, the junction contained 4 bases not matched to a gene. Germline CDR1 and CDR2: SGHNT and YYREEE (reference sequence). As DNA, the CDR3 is TGTGCCAGCAGCTTCTACAGGGGGGAGAACACTGAAGCTTTCTTT. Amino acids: CASSFYRGENTEAFF.

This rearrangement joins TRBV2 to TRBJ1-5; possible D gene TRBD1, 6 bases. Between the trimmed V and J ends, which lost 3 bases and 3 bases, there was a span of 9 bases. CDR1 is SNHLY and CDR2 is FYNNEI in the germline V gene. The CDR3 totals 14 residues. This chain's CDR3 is CASSDRTDNQPQHF. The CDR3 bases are TGTGCCAGCAGTGATAGGACAGACAATCAGCCCCAGCATTTT. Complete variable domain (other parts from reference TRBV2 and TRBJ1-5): EPEVTQTPSHQVTQMGQEVILRCVPISNHLYFYWYRQILGQKVEFLVSFYNNEISEKSEIFDDQFSVERPDGSNFTLKIRSTKLEDSAMYFCASSDRTDNQPQHFGDGTRLSIL.

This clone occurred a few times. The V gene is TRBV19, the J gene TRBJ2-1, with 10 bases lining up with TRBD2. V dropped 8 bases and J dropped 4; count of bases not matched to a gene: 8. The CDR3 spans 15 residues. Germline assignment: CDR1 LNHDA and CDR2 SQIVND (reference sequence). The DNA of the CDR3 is TGTGCCAGTGGGCCGGGACTAGCGATATACAATGAGCAGTTCTTC. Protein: CASGPGLAIYNEQFF.

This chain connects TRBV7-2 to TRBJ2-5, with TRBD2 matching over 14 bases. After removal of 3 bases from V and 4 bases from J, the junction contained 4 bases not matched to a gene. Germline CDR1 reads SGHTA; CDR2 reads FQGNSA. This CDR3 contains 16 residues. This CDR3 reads CASSFPGTSGGETQYF. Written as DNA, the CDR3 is TGTGCCAGCAGCTTTCCCGGGACTAGCGGGGGAGAGACCCAGTACTTC. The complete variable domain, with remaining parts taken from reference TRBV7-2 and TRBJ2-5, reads GAGVSQSPSNKVTEKGKDVELRCDPISGHTALYWYRQSLGQGLEFLIYFQGNSAPDKSGLPSDRFSAERTGGSVSTLTIQRTQQEDSAVYLCASSFPGTSGGETQYFGPGTRLLVL.

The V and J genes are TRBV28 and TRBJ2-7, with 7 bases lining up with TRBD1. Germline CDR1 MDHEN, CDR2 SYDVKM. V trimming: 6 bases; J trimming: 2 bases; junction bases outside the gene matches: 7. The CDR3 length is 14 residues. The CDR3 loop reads CASRGSGQTYEQYF. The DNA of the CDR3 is TGTGCCAGCAGGGGGTCGGGACAGACCTACGAGCAGTACTTC.

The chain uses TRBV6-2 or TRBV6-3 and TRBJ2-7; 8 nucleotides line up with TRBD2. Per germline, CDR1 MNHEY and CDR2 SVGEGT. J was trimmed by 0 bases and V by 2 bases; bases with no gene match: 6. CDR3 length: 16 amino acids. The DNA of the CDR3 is TGTGCCAGCAGTTACGTCCGGGGGGGAAGCTCCTACGAGCAGTACTTC. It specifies CASSYVRGGSSYEQYF.

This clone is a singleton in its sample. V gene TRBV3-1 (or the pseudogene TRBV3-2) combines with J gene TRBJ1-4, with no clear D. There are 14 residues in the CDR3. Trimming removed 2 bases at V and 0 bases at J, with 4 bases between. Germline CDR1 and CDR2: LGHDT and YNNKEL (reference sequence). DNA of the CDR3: TGTGCCAGCAGCCAACAGGCAACTAATGAAAAACTGTTTTTT. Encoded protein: CASSQQATNEKLFF.